This T cell receptor (beta chain) was sequenced in a study of chemoradiotherapy in HPV16-positive cancers. The study's findings and limits: Functional assays defining HPV-specific T cells used only a couple of HPV16-positive patients. Better recurrence-free survival went with HPV-responsive T-cell expansion in HPV16-positive patients. Non-HPV-specific T cells did not expand in tumors during treatment, whereas candidate HPV-specific clones and E7-related motifs did.

A note on this clone: Its specificity is unknown.

V lost 4 bases, J lost 13 bases, and 11 bases lay in between. CDR1 SGHAT and CDR2 FQNNGV come from the germline V gene. The CDR3 extends over 12 amino acids. Some clones are missing from TCRdb's copy, which holds only in-frame ones; the method was immunoSEQ multiplex PCR. The table lists tens of thousands of clones, roughly 80% of them singletons. This clonotype was sampled from a human donor with HPV-associated anogenital cancer. Here the sequenced sample was blood, taken from a patient who underwent chemoradiotherapy. The chain uses TRBV11-2 and TRBJ1-6; no clear D gene. The CDR3 loop is CASSYPGAPLHF. In DNA form, the CDR3 reads TGTGCCAGCAGCTACCCGGGTGCGCCCCTCCACTTT.